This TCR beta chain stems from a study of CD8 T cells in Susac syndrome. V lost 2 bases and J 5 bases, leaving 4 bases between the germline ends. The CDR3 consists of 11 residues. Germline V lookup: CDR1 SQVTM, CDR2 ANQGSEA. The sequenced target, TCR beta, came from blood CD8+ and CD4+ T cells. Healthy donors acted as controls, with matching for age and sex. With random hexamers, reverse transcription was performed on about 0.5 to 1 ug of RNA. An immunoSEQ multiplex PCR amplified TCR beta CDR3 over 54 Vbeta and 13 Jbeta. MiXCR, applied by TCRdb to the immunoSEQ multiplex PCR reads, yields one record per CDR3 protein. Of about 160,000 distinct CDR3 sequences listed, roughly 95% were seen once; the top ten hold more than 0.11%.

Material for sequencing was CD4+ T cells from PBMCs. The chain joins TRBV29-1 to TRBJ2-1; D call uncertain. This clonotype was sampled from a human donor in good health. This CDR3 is CSVEPDNEQFF. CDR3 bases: TGCAGCGTTGAACCGGACAATGAGCAGTTCTTC.